This TCR beta chain came from a study of cytomegalovirus exposure and HLA in healthy donors. PCR used 60 Vbeta primers and 13 Jbeta primers. Sequencing was performed with immunoSEQ multiplex PCR; in TCRdb, only in-frame clones are kept and a portion is missing. The sample includes 150,000 or so clones, about 80% seen only once; the top ten take about 1.3%. Material for sequencing was PBMCs. This clonotype was obtained from a young man in good health and CMV-seronegative.

CDR3 in DNA: TGTGCCACCAGCGCCCAGGACAGGGCAGACTATGGCTACACCTTC. Its translation is CATSAQDRADYGYTF. The rearrangement joins TRBV15 to TRBJ1-2, with 8 bases matching TRBD1. Unmatched junction bases numbered 8, after V lost 5 bases and J lost 3 bases. The CDR3 covers 15 residues. Germline V gives CDR1 LNHNV, CDR2 YYDKDF (reference sequence).